The 22 T cell receptor beta chains below come from one sample, sequenced in a study of T cell changes during pregnancy in multiple sclerosis. The protocol was immunoSEQ multiplex PCR, while the TCRdb copy is restricted to in-frame clones and leaves out a portion. The table lists more than 40,000 clones, 90% of them singletons. The specimen comprised CD8+ T cells from peripheral blood mononuclear cells, sampled in the third trimester of pregnancy. The source of these receptors is a female donor with multiple sclerosis, enrolled in a pregnancy study.

This clone was recorded only once. The chain uses TRBV18 and TRBJ2-7; 7 bases align to TRBD1. This CDR3 comprises 15 residues. The germline V gene encodes CDR1 KGHSH and CDR2 LQKENI. Trimming took 0 bases from V and 4 from J; bases not matched to a gene: 6. The CDR3 reads CASSPPRQGPYEQYF. As DNA, the CDR3 is TGTGCCAGCTCACCACCCCGACAGGGCCCGTACGAGCAGTACTTC.

The chain combines TRBV5-1 with TRBJ2-5, with 9 bases that match TRBD1. This CDR3 has 14 residues. Germline V gives CDR1 SGHRS, CDR2 YFSETQ. Trimming at V came to 4 bases and at J to 5 bases, leaving 6 bases not matched to a gene. The CDR3 region has the DNA TGCGCCAGCAGCCAGGCGACAGGGGGTGAGACCCAGTACTTC. Translating gives CASSQATGGETQYF.

The chain joins TRBV25-1 to TRBJ2-5, with 7 positions matching TRBD2. Per germline, CDR1 MGHDK and CDR2 SYGVNS. The junction had 3 bases not matched to a gene; V was cut back by 3 bases and J by 5 bases. This CDR3 contains 13 residues. The CDR3: CASSEGGWETQYF. The CDR3 region has the DNA TGTGCCAGCAGTGAGGGAGGGTGGGAGACCCAGTACTTC.

The J gene is TRBJ2-2, the V gene TRBV4-1, with D possibly TRBD2 on 6 matching bases. The V gene's germline CDR1 is MGHRA and CDR2 YSYEKL. This CDR3 is built from 16 residues. Trimming removed 1 base at V and 4 bases at J, with 13 bases between. The CDR3 sequence is CASSQGASEVTGELFF. The CDR3 coding sequence is TGCGCCAGCAGCCAAGGGGCTAGCGAGGTCACCGGGGAGCTGTTTTTT.

Of note for this clone: The final CDR3 position lacks the conserved phenylalanine or tryptophan, pointing to a likely read error. This sequence joins TRBV5-6 and TRBJ1-2; D perhaps matches TRBD1 (6 bases). CDR3 length equals 15 residues. V was shortened by 1 base and J by 6 bases, with 16 bases between the two germline ends. CDR1 and CDR2 (germline): SGHDT, YYEEEE. The CDR3 spells CASSLSRGYMDGYTV. In DNA form, the CDR3 reads TGTGCCAGCAGCTTGTCCAGGGGATATATGGATGGCTACACCGTC.

The V call is TRBV19, the J call TRBJ2-7, with 11 nucleotides matching TRBD2. The CDR3 is made up of 16 amino acids. Germline V gives CDR1 LNHDA, CDR2 SQIVND (reference sequence). Germline trimming cut 5 bases from V and 3 bases from J; bases unmatched to any gene: 9. For the CDR3, the DNA is TGTGCCAGTAGTCCGGTAGCGGGAGGGCCAGACTACGAGCAGTACTTC. Translation gives CASSPVAGGPDYEQYF.

The rearrangement uses TRBV4-3 and TRBJ2-6; D gene ambiguous. The V gene's germline CDR1 is LGHNA and CDR2 YSLEER. This CDR3 comprises 15 residues. Deletions cut 3 bases from V and 0 bases from J, with 6 bases between. CDR3 nucleotides: TGCGCCAGCAGCCATAAGAGCTCTGGGGCCAACGTCCTGACTTTC. Protein: CASSHKSSGANVLTF.

The DNA of the CDR3 is TGCAGCGCCCGGACAGGAGACTACAATGAGCAGTTCTTC. This sequence encodes CSARTGDYNEQFF. The J gene is TRBJ2-1, the V gene TRBV29-1; 7 bases map to TRBD1. With V trimmed by 7 bases and J by 3 bases, 6 bases remained unmatched. CDR3 length: 13 amino acids. Germline V lookup: CDR1 SQVTM, CDR2 ANQGSEA.

This clone showed up just once. V usage is TRBV27 and J usage is TRBJ1-6, with D perhaps TRBD1 (6 bases). The CDR3 is made up of 14 amino acids. The germline gives CDR1 MNHEY, CDR2 SMNVEV (reference sequence). Trimming shortened V by 6 bases and J by 10 bases, and 16 bases separated the two germline ends. The CDR3 nucleotides are TGTGCCAGCAGACTACAGGGAGCGGGGTCACCCCTCCACTTT. Protein product: CASRLQGAGSPLHF.

This clone was recorded only once. V and J are TRBV28 and TRBJ1-1; D uncertain. The CDR3 spans 14 residues. Germline CDR1 reads MDHEN; CDR2 reads SYDVKM. Trimming removed 8 bases from V and 0 bases from J, with 13 bases in between. In DNA, the CDR3 is TGTGCCAGCGCTTCAACAGAACTGAACACTGAAGCTTTCTTT. Translated: CASASTELNTEAFF.

This chain links TRBV29-1 with TRBJ2-1; D might be TRBD1 (5 bases). Between the trimmed V and J ends, which lost 5 bases and 8 bases, there was a span of 16 bases. The CDR3 is 13 amino acids. Germline V lookup: CDR1 SQVTM, CDR2 ANQGSEA. This CDR3 reads CSVIPGNSDEQFF. The CDR3 DNA sequence: TGCAGCGTTATCCCAGGGAATTCGGATGAGCAGTTCTTC.

This chain links TRBV7-9 with TRBJ1-2, with no clear D. V was shortened by 0 bases and J by 5 bases, with 7 bases between the two germline ends. The CDR3 is 13 residues long. In germline, CDR1 is SEHNR, CDR2 FQNEAQ (reference sequence). CDR3 sequence (DNA): TGTGCCAGCAGCTTAGCGGGCGGGTATGGCTACACCTTC. This codes for CASSLAGGYGYTF.

This clone was counted once. The chain employs TRBV7-6 and TRBJ2-7, with D perhaps matching TRBD2 (5 bases). The CDR3 sequence is 14 residues long. CDR1 is SGHVS, CDR2 FNYEAQ, per germline. The V end lost 9 bases, the J end lost 3 bases, and 18 bases lay between the germline ends. CDR3 protein: CASAAVGVGYEQYF. Written as DNA, the CDR3 is TGTGCCAGTGCTGCAGTCGGGGTCGGCTACGAGCAGTACTTC.

The CDR3: CASSLGLAGGRSSYNEQFF. In nucleotides, the CDR3 is TGTGCCAGCAGCCTCGGACTAGCGGGAGGGCGAAGCTCCTACAATGAGCAGTTCTTC. V and J are TRBV7-8 and TRBJ2-1, with 15 bases identical to TRBD2. V trimming: 5 bases; J trimming: 0 bases; junction bases outside the gene matches: 8. CDR3 length: 19 amino acids. Germline lookup yields CDR1 SGHVS and CDR2 FQNEAQ.

This chain uses TRBV14 with TRBJ2-5; 7 bases are shared with TRBD2. The CDR3 length is 14 residues. Trimming cost V 4 bases and J 2 bases; bases outside gene matches: 4. The V gene's germline CDR1 is SGHDN and CDR2 FVKESK. CDR3 in amino acids: CASSPISGQETQYF. CDR3 bases: TGTGCCAGCAGCCCTATTAGCGGGCAAGAGACCCAGTACTTC.

The V and J genes are TRBV27 and TRBJ1-2; TRBD1 matches 8 bases. V dropped 2 bases and J dropped 3; count of bases not matched to a gene: 5. The CDR3 extends over 15 amino acids. Germline lookup yields CDR1 MNHEY and CDR2 SMNVEV (reference sequence). The CDR3 region is CASSLTVTGDYGYTF. In DNA form, the CDR3 reads TGTGCCAGCAGTTTAACGGTGACAGGGGACTATGGCTACACCTTC.

The CDR3 region has the DNA TGTGCCAGCAAAACTGTAGAGCAAGAGACCCAGTACTTC. This encodes CASKTVEQETQYF. V gene TRBV7-9 combines with J gene TRBJ2-5; no reliable D call. CDR1 is SEHNR, CDR2 FQNEAQ, per germline (reference sequence). With 7 bases removed from V and 2 bases from J, the gap between germline ends came to 11 bases. The CDR3 consists of 13 residues.

The rearrangement links TRBV2 to TRBJ1-2; 11 bases fit TRBD1. The CDR3 runs 15 residues. Germline assignment: CDR1 SNHLY and CDR2 FYNNEI. V was pared by 5 bases and J by 3 bases, with 5 bases of the junction left unmatched. The CDR3 sequence is CASSPGTGGDYGYTF. The DNA of the CDR3 is TGTGCCAGCAGTCCCGGGACAGGGGGGGACTATGGCTACACCTTC.

CDR3 nucleotide sequence: TGTGCCAGCAGCTTAGGACTAGCGGGAGTAAACAATGAGCAGTTCTTC. Translated: CASSLGLAGVNNEQFF. The chain uses TRBV7-8 and TRBJ2-1; 12 bases align to TRBD2. There are 16 residues in the CDR3. J lost 5 bases, V lost 1 base, and 3 bases had no gene match. CDR1 and CDR2 from the germline V gene are SGHVS and FQNEAQ.

This clone is a singleton in its sample. The rearrangement joins TRBV27 to TRBJ2-1; perhaps TRBD2 as D (5 bases). Trimming removed 3 bases from V and 7 bases from J, with 7 bases in between. This CDR3 is built from 12 residues. The germline CDR1 and CDR2 sequences are MNHEY and SMNVEV (reference sequence). In DNA, the CDR3 is TGTGCCAGCAGTTTTAGAGGGAATGAGCAGTTCTTC. As protein: CASSFRGNEQFF.

This sequence joins TRBV7-2 and TRBJ2-1, with a tentative D call TRBD2 (5 bases). CDR3 length: 15 residues. Germline V gives CDR1 SGHTA, CDR2 FQGNSA. V was clipped by 2 bases and J by 0 bases, with 8 bases between them. CDR3 DNA: TGTGCCAGCAGCTTATCGGGGAGCTCCTACAATGAGCAGTTCTTC. Its translation is CASSLSGSSYNEQFF.

In the case of this clone: Relative to the germline gene, one junction end is altered; a read error may explain this. The chain recombines TRBV7-8 with TRBJ1-5; D is possibly TRBD1 (5 bases). Germline V CDR1 and CDR2: SGHVS, FQNEAQ. The CDR3 totals 15 residues. The CDR3 sequence is CASSLAARGRQPQHF. DNA of the CDR3: TGTGCCAGCAGCCTAGCTGCTAGGGGAAGGCAGCCCCAGCATTTT.